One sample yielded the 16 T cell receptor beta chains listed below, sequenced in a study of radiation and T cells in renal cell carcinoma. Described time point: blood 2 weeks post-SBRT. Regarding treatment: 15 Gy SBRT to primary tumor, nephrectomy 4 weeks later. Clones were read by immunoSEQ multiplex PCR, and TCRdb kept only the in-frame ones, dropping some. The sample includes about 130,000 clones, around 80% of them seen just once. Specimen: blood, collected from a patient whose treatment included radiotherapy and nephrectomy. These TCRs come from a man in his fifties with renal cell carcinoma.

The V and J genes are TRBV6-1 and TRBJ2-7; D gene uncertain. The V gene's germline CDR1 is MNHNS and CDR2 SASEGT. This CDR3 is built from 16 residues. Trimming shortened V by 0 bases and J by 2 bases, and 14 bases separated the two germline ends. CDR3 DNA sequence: TGTGCCAGCAGTGAAGCGAGAACACCTGGCACCTACGAGCAGTACTTC. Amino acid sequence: CASSEARTPGTYEQYF.

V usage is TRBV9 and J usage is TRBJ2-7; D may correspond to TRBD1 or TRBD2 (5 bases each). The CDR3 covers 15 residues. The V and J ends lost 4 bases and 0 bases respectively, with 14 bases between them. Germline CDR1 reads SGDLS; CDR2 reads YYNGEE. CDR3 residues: CASSLFSGTSYEQYF. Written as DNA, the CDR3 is TGTGCCAGCAGCTTATTCTCGGGGACCTCCTACGAGCAGTACTTC.

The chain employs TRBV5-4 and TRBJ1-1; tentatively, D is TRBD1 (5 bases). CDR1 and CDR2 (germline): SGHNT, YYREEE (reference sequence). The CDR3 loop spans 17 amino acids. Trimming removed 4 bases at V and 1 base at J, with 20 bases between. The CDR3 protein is CASSPGGRGRGNTEAFF. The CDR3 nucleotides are TGTGCCAGCAGCCCGGGAGGGAGGGGACGTGGGAACACTGAAGCTTTCTTT.

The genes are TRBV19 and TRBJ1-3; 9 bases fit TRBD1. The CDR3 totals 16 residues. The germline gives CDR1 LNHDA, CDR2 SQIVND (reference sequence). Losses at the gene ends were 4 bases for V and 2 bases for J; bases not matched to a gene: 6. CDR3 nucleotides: TGTGCCAGTAGTAGCTCCGGGACAGGGACTGGAAACACCATATATTTT. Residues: CASSSSGTGTGNTIYF.

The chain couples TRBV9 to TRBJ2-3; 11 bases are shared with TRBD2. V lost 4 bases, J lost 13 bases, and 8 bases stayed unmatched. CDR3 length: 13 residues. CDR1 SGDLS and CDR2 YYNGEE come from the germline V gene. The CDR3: CASSLTSGSIEYF. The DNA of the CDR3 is TGTGCCAGCAGCTTAACTAGCGGGAGTATAGAGTATTTT.

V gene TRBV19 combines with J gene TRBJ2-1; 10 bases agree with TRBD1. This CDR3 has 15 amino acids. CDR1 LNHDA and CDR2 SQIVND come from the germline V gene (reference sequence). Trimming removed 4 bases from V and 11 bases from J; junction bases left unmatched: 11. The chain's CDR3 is CASSTGQGVLAQQFF. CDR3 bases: TGTGCCAGTAGTACCGGACAGGGGGTCTTGGCTCAGCAGTTCTTC.

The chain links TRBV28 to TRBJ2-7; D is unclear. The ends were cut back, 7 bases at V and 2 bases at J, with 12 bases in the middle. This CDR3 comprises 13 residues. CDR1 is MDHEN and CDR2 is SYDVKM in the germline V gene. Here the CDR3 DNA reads TGTGCCAGCAAAACCCCCTTAACCTACGAGCAGTACTTC. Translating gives CASKTPLTYEQYF.

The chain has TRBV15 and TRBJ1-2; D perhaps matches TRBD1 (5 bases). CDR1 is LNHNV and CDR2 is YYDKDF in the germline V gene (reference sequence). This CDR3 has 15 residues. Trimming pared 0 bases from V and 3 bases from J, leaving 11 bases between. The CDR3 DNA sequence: TGTGCCACCAGCAGAGAGGCGGGGCACGACTATGGCTACACCTTC. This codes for CATSREAGHDYGYTF.

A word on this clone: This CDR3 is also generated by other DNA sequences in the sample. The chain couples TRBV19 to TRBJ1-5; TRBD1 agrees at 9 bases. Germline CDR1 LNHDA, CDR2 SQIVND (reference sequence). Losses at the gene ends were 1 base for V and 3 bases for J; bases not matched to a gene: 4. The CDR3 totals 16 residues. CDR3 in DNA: TGTGCCAGTAGTATAGGCGGGACAGGGTACAATCAGCCCCAGCATTTT. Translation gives CASSIGGTGYNQPQHF.

The CDR3 nucleotides read TGTGCCAGCAGGGGGGCGGCCTACAATGAGCAGTTCTTC. The encoded protein is CASRGAAYNEQFF. This sequence joins TRBV2 and TRBJ2-1; D perhaps matches TRBD1 (6 bases). There are 13 residues in the CDR3. Germline CDR1 SNHLY, CDR2 FYNNEI. The germline V and J ends were trimmed by 6 bases and 2 bases, with 8 bases remaining between them.

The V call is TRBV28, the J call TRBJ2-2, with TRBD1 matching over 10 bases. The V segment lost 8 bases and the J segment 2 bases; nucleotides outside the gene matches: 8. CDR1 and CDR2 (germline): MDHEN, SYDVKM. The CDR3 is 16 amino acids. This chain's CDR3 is CASGFGTGVNTGELFF. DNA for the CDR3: TGTGCCAGCGGGTTTGGGACAGGGGTTAACACCGGGGAGCTGTTTTTT. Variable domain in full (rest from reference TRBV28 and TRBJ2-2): DVKVTQSSRYLVKRTGEKVFLECVQDMDHENMFWYRQDPGLGLRLIYFSYDVKMKEKGDIPEGYSVSREKKERFSLILESASTNQTSMYLCASGFGTGVNTGELFFGEGSRLTVL.

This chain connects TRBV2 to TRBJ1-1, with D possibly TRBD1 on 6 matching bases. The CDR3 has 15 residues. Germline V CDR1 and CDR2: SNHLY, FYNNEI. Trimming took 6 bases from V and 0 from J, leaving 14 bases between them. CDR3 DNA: TGTGCCAGCAGGCCCCTACAGGGAGTGAACACTGAAGCTTTCTTT. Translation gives CASRPLQGVNTEAFF.

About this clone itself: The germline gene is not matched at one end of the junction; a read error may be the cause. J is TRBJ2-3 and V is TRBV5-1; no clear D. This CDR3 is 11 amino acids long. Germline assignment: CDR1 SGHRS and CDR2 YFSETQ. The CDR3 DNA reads TGCGCCAGCAGTTTGGGAGATACGCAGTATTTT. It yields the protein CASSLGDTQYF.

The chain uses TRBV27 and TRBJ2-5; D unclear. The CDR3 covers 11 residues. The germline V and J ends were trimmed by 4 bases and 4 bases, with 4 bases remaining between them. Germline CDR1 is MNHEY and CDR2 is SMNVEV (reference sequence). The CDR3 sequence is CASSWGETQYF. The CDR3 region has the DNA TGTGCCAGCAGTTGGGGAGAGACCCAGTACTTC.

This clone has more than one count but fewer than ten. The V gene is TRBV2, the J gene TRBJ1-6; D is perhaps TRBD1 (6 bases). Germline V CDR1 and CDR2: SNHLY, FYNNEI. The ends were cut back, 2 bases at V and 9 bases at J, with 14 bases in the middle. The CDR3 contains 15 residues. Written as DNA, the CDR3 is TGTGCCAGCAGTGAATCGGGGGGGGCAATTTCACCCCTCCACTTT. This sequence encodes CASSESGGAISPLHF.

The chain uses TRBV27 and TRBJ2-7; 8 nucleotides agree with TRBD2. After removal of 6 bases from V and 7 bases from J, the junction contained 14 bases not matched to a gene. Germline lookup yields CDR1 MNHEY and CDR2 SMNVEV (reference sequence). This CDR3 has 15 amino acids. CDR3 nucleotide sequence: TGTGCCAGCAGCCCTCGGGGGCGGGAGGTAGGAGAGCAGTACTTC. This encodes CASSPRGREVGEQYF.